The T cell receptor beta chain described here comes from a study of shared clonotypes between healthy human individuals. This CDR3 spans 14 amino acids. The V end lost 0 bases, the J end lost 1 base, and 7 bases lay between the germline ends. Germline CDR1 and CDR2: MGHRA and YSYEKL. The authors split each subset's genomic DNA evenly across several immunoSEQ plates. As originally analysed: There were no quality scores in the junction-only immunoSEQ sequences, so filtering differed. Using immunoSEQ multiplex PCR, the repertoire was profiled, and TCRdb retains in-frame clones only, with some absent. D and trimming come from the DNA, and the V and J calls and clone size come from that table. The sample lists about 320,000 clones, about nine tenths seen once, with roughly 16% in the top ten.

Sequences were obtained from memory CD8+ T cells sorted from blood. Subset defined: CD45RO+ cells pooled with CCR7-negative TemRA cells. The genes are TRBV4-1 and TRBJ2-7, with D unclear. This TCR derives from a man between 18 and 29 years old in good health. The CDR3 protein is CASSQEYLSYEQYF. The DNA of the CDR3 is TGCGCCAGCAGCCAAGAGTACCTGTCCTACGAGCAGTACTTC.